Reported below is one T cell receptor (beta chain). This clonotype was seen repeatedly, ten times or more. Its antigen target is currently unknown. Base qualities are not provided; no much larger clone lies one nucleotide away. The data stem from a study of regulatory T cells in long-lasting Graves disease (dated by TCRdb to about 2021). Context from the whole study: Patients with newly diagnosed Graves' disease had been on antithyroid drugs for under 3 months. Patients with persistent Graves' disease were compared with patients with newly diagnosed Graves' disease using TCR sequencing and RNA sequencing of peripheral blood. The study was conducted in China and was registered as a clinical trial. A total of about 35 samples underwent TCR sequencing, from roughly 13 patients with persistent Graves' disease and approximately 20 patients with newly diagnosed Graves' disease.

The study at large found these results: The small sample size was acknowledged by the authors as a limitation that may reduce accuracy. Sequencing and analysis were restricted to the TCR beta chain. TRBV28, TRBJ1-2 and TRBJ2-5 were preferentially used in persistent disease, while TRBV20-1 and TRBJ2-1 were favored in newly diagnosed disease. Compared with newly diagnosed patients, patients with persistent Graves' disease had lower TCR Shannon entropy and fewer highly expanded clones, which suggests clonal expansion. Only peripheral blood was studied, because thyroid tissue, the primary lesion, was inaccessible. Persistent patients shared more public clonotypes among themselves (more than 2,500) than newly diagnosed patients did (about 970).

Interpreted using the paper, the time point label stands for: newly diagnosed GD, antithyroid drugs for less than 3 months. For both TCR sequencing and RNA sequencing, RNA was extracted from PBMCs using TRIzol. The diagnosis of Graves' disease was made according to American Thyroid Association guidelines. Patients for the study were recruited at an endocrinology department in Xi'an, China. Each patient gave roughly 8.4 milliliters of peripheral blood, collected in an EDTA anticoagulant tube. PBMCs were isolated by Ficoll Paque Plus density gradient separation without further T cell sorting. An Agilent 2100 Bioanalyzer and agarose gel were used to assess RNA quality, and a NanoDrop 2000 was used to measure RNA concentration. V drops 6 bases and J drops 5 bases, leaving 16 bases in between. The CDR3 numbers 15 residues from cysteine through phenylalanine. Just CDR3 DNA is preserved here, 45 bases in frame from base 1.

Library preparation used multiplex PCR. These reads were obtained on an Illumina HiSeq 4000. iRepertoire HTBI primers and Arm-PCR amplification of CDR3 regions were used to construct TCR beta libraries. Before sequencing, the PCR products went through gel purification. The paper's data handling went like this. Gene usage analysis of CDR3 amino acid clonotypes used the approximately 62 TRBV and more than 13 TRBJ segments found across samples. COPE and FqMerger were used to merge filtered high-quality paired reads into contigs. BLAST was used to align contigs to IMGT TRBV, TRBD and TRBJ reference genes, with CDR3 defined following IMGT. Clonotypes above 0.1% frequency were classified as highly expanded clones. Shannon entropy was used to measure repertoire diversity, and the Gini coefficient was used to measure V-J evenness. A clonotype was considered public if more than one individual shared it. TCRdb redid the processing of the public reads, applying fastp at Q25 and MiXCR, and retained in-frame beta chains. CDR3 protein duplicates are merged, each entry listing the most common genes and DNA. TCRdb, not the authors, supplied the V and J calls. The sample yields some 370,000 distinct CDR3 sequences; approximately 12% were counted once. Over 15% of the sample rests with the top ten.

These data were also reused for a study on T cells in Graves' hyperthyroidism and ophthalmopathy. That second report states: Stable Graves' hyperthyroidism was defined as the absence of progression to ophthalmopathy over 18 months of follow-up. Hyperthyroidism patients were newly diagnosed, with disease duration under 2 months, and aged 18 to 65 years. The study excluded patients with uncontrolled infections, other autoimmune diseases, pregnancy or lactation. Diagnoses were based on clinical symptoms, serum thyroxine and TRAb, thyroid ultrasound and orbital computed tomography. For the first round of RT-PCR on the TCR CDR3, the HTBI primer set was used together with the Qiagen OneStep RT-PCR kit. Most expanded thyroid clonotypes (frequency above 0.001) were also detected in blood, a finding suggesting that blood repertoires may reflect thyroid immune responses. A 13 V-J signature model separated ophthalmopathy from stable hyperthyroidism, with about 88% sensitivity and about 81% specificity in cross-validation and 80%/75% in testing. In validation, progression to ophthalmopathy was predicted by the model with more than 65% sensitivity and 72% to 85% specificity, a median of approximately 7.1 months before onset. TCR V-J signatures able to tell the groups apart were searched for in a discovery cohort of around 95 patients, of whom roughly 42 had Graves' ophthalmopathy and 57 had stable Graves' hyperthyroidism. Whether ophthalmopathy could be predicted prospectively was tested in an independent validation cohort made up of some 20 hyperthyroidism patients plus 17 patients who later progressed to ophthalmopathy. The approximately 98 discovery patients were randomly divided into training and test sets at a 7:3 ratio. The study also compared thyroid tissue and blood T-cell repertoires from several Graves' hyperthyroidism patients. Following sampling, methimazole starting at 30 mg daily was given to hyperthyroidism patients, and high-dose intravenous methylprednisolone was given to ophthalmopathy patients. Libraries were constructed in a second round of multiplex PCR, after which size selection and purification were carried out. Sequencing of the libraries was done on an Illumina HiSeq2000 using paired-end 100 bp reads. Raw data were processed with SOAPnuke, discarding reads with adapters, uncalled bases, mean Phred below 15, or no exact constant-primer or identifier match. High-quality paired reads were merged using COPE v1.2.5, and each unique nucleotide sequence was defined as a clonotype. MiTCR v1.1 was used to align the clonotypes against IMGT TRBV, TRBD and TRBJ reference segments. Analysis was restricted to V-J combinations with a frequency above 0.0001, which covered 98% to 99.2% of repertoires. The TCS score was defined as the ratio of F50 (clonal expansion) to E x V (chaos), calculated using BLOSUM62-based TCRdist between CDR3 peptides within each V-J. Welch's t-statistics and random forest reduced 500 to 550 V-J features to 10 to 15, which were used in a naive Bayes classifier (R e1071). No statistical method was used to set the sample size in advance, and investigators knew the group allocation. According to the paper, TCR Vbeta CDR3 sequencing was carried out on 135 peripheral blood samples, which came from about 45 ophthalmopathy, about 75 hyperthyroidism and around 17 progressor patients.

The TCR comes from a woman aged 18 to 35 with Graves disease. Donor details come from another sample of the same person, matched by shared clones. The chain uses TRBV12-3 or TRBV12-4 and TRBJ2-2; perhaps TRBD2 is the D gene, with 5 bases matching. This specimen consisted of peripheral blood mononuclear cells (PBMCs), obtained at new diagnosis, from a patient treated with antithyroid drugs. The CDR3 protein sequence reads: CASRPSDSPTGELFF. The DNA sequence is TGTGCCAGCAGGCCCTCGGACTCTCCGACCGGGGAGCTGTTTTTT.